These 3 T cell receptor beta chains were all obtained from the same sample, sequenced in a study of graft-versus-host responses after intestinal transplantation. For these TCRs, the target antigens are not known. Sequencing used immunoSEQ multiplex PCR; TCRdb keeps in-frame clones, though not all of them. The sample lists about 120,000 clones; approximately 96% were seen once. The specimen comprised unstimulated CD8+ T cells sorted from spleen or lymph node cells, sampled before intestinal transplant. The receptor source for this set is a human donor who received an intestinal transplant.

With regard to this clone: At the DNA level, this CDR3 is encoded by other sequences in the same sample as well. The V and J genes are TRBV27 and TRBJ2-7; possible D gene TRBD1, 5 bases. The CDR3 spans 13 residues. The germline V gene has CDR1 MNHEY and CDR2 SMNVEV (reference sequence). V was shortened by 2 bases and J by 2 bases, with 7 bases between the two germline ends. The DNA for the CDR3 is TGTGCCAGCAGTTTAGGCAGGGCCTACGAGCAGTACTTC. As protein: CASSLGRAYEQYF.

V is TRBV9 and J is TRBJ1-2, with 7 bases identical to TRBD1. J gave up 10 bases and V 0 bases, and 6 bases lay outside the gene matches. The CDR3 consists of 13 residues. CDR1 is SGDLS, CDR2 YYNGEE, per germline. This CDR3 is CASSVGRQGDYTF. The CDR3 bases are TGTGCCAGCAGCGTAGGGCGACAGGGAGACTACACCTTC.

J is TRBJ2-1 and V is TRBV11-2, with TRBD2 identical over 9 bases. The CDR3 sequence is 16 residues long. With V trimmed by 2 bases and J by 6 bases, 8 bases remained unmatched. The germline V gene encodes CDR1 SGHAT and CDR2 FQNNGV. CDR3 nucleotides: TGTGCCAGCAGCTTACTAGCGGGAAGTTGGTTCAATGAGCAGTTCTTC. Translation gives CASSLLAGSWFNEQFF.